What follows describes a single T cell receptor (beta chain). Its antigen remains unidentified. Healthy and HIV-negative, the adult donors had no recent acute infections or vaccinations. Partitioning of CD4+ cells yielded a CD45RA+ naive subset and a CD45RA-negative memory subset. This table comes from immunoSEQ multiplex PCR, and its TCRdb copy is limited to in-frame clones, with some not included. The table includes approximately 700,000 clones, 73% detected once. This sample was included in a study of shared clonotypes between healthy human individuals. General study results and limits: The sharing of 5% to 6.5% of naive CD4 clonotypes was seen across a handful of donors.

This receptor was obtained from a woman aged 25 to 39 in good health. Sample: memory CD4+ T cells sorted from blood. Subset described: CD45RA-negative fraction.

CDR3: CASSLGRTNVYNEQFF. In DNA, the CDR3 is TGTGCCAGCAGTTTAGGTAGGACTAATGTATACAATGAGCAGTTCTTC. This chain links TRBV28 with TRBJ2-1; weak D call: TRBD2 (6 bases). V lost 2 bases and J 4 bases, leaving 15 bases between the germline ends. Germline CDR1 MDHEN, CDR2 SYDVKM. The CDR3 length is 16 residues. Full variable domain (outside the CDR3, taken from reference TRBV28 and TRBJ2-1): DVKVTQSSRYLVKRTGEKVFLECVQDMDHENMFWYRQDPGLGLRLIYFSYDVKMKEKGDIPEGYSVSREKKERFSLILESASTNQTSMYLCASSLGRTNVYNEQFFGPGTRLTVL.